A selection of T cell receptor beta chains follows, all from one sample in a study of molecular identifiers for immune sequencing clone quantification. TCRdb reanalysed the PCR reads using MiXCR and keeps one entry per CDR3 protein. The data show approximately 590,000 distinct CDR3 sequences, 25% seen once. The specimen was naive CD8+ T cells from blood, with Jurkat cell RNA spiked in. The receptors originated from a human donor in good health. Some libraries in this study had Jurkat cell RNA spiked in. The CDR3 runs from the conserved cysteine through the conserved F or W. D genes are given only for firm matches. Clone size is stated in some rows and not others, as once, few, many or a class when expanded.

>TRBJ2-1|-|TRBD1|TRBV6-5
CASSYSGTGFEEQFF
TGTGCCAGCAGTTACTCGGGGACAGGGTTCGAGGAGCAGTTCTTC
>TRBJ2-1|-|-|TRBV7-2
CASSLDFGAYNEQFF
TGTGCCAGCAGCTTAGATTTTGGGGCCTACAATGAGCAGTTCTTC
>TRBJ2-1|-|-|TRBV30
CAWPPRTAGSYDEQFF
TGTGCCTGGCCCCCTAGGACGGCGGGTTCCTATGATGAGCAGTTCTTC
>TRBJ1-4|-|-|TRBV12-3/TRBV12-4
CASSLSEESNEKLFF
TGTGCCAGCAGTTTATCAGAGGAAAGTAATGAAAAACTGTTTTTT
>TRBJ2-7|-|TRBD1|TRBV9
CASSPRGTGEYVEQYF
TGTGCCAGCAGCCCCCGCGGGACAGGGGAGTACGTTGAGCAGTACTTC
>TRBJ1-2|-|TRBD1|TRBV5-6
CASSLGQGPGHGYTF
TGTGCCAGCAGCTTGGGACAGGGGCCGGGTCATGGCTACACCTTC
>TRBJ2-7|many|-|TRBV28
CASSFAQGGYEQYF
TGTGCCAGCAGTTTTGCACAGGGCGGTTACGAGCAGTACTTC
>TRBJ1-1|-|-|TRBV7-9
CAGSSLRGAGAGTEAFF
TGTGCCGGCAGCTCCCTTAGGGGGGCTGGGGCGGGCACTGAAGCTTTCTTT
>TRBJ2-5|many|TRBD2|TRBV9
CASSPGLAVLETQYF
TGTGCCAGCAGTCCCGGACTAGCGGTCCTAGAGACCCAGTACTTC
>TRBJ2-7|many|-|TRBV7-9
CASSLVEGTYEQYF
TGTGCCAGCAGCTTAGTGGAAGGGACCTACGAGCAGTACTTC
>TRBJ2-3|many|-|TRBV29-1
CSVGGGQPRADTQYF
TGCAGCGTTGGCGGGGGACAACCGAGGGCAGATACGCAGTATTTT
>TRBJ2-7|many|-|TRBV20-1
CSARDRDTYEQYF
TGCAGTGCTAGAGATCGGGACACCTACGAGCAGTACTTC
>TRBJ2-7|many|TRBD1|TRBV2
CAIQQGSSYEQYF
TGTGCCATACAACAGGGGTCCTCCTACGAGCAGTACTTC
>TRBJ1-1|few|-|TRBV9
CASSVAAANTEAFF
TGTGCCAGCAGCGTAGCTGCGGCGAACACTGAAGCTTTCTTT
>TRBJ2-7|few|TRBD1|TRBV7-9
CASSLGTGEPSSYEQYF
TGTGCCAGCAGCTTAGGAACAGGGGAACCATCCTCCTACGAGCAGTACTTC
>TRBJ1-2|few|-|TRBV7-8
CASSPDAYGYTF
TGTGCCAGCAGCCCAGACGCATATGGCTACACCTTC
>TRBJ1-6|many|-|TRBV9
CASSVEGERSPLHF
TGTGCCAGCAGCGTTGAGGGGGAGCGTTCACCCCTCCACTTT
>TRBJ2-1|-|-|TRBV5-6
CAGSLVGGNEQFF
TGTGCCGGCAGCTTGGTGGGGGGTAATGAGCAGTTCTTC
>TRBJ1-1|few|TRBD1|TRBV19
CASSITGGMNTEAFF
TGTGCCAGTAGTATCACAGGGGGCATGAACACTGAAGCTTTCTTT
>TRBJ2-1|-|TRBD2|TRBV20-1
CSASPLAGNYNEQFF
TGCAGTGCTAGTCCTTTAGCGGGGAATTACAATGAGCAGTTCTTC
>TRBJ2-3|few|-|TRBV19
CASSDPTSFRGPTSQYF
TGTGCCAGTAGTGACCCTACTAGTTTTCGGGGACCCACTTCGCAGTATTTT
>TRBJ2-7|-|-|TRBV2
CASSRSRDTYEQYF
TGTGCCAGCAGTCGGTCCCGGGACACCTACGAGCAGTACTTC
>TRBJ2-7|few|-|TRBV7-2
CASSFFPSSGYEQYF
TGTGCCAGCAGTTTTTTTCCCTCGTCGGGCTACGAGCAGTACTTC
>TRBJ2-7|-|TRBD2|TRBV4-1
CASSQTTSGGGRYAYEQYF
TGCGCCAGCAGCCAAACAACTAGCGGGGGGGGACGTTATGCCTACGAGCAGTACTTC
>TRBJ2-5|many|TRBD1|TRBV24-1
CATTCPRQGHQETQYF
TGTGCCACCACGTGCCCGAGACAGGGGCATCAAGAGACCCAGTACTTC
>TRBJ2-7|-|-|TRBV7-9
CASSIKAIPYEQYF
TGTGCCAGCAGTATTAAGGCCATCCCCTACGAGCAGTACTTC
>TRBJ1-1|many|-|TRBV7-2
CASSLAAGRSTEAFF
TGTGCCAGCAGCTTAGCGGCAGGGAGGAGTACTGAAGCTTTCTTT
>TRBJ2-1|many|TRBD2|TRBV29-1
CSVEEGLTSGSVVEQFF
TGCAGCGTTGAGGAAGGCCTAACTAGCGGGAGTGTGGTTGAGCAGTTCTTC
>TRBJ2-2|many|TRBD2|TRBV4-3
CASSQDLLAGSTGELFF
TGCGCCAGCAGCCAAGATCTATTAGCGGGGTCCACCGGGGAGCTGTTTTTT
>TRBJ1-6|-|-|TRBV28
CASGLGRDSYNSPLHF
TGTGCCAGCGGACTGGGACGGGACTCCTATAATTCACCCCTCCACTTT
>TRBJ2-3|many|-|TRBV7-9
CASSLEKTDTQYF
TGTGCCAGCAGCTTAGAGAAGACAGATACGCAGTATTTT
>TRBJ1-2|few|-|TRBV6-5
CASSYSLVGGYTF
TGTGCCAGCAGTTACTCGTTAGTAGGCGGCTACACCTTC
>TRBJ1-5|-|-|TRBV25-1
CASSESSSVIQHF
TGTGCCAGCAGTGAATCTTCGTCGGTCATCCAGCATTTT
>TRBJ2-3|-|-|TRBV7-2
CASGLVGGGRGTQYF
TGTGCCAGCGGCTTAGTTGGGGGGGGCCGGGGTACGCAGTATTTT
>TRBJ2-1|-|TRBD2|TRBV27
CASSLVSGGENVQFF
TGTGCCAGCAGTTTGGTTAGCGGGGGTGAAAATGTGCAGTTCTTC
>TRBJ2-1|few|TRBD1|TRBV2
CASRRTGPYNEQFF
TGTGCCAGCAGGCGGACAGGCCCTTACAATGAGCAGTTCTTC
>TRBJ1-1|few|TRBD1|TRBV9
CASTMGQGNTEAFF
TGTGCCAGCACCATGGGACAGGGGAACACTGAAGCTTTCTTT
>TRBJ1-1|many|-|TRBV25-1
CASSEGVLPEAFF
TGTGCCAGCAGCGAGGGGGTCTTACCTGAAGCTTTCTTT
>TRBJ2-2|many|-|TRBV5-1
CASSTTNGETGTGELFF
TGCGCCAGCAGCACGACAAACGGGGAAACTGGCACCGGGGAGCTGTTTTTT
>TRBJ2-5|-|TRBD2|TRBV15
CATSRVGGSETQYF
TGTGCCACCAGCAGAGTCGGCGGGAGCGAGACCCAGTACTTC